A selection of T cell receptor beta chains follows, all from one sample in a study of blood T cell repertoires in COVID-19. Produced via immunoSEQ multiplex PCR; TCRdb's table is partial and in-frame only. The profile shows nearly 90,000 clones, about 87% of them singletons. Specimen: peripheral blood. The receptor source for this set is a man in his 60s with acute or convalescent COVID-19. The CDR3 runs from the conserved cysteine through the conserved F or W. The order of the fields is CDR3 protein, V gene, J gene.

cdr3_aa: CASSWAGGSGISDTQYF; v_call: TRBV5-6; j_call: TRBJ2-3
cdr3_aa: CASSLGFRTDTQYF; v_call: TRBV27; j_call: TRBJ2-3
cdr3_aa: CASSRRLVEFF; v_call: TRBV7-4; j_call: TRBJ2-1
cdr3_aa: CASSQGLAGGPVADTQYF; v_call: TRBV3-1/TRBV3-2; j_call: TRBJ2-3
cdr3_aa: CASSPRQVGDNSPLHF; v_call: TRBV9; j_call: TRBJ1-6
cdr3_aa: CASSLTRDRHYEQYF; v_call: TRBV5-6; j_call: TRBJ2-7
cdr3_aa: CASSLEYRGLDNEQYF; v_call: TRBV5-1; j_call: TRBJ2-7
cdr3_aa: CATRVGRDSPLHF; v_call: TRBV23-1; j_call: TRBJ1-6
cdr3_aa: CASSFYIVARDRRRQYF; v_call: TRBV21-1; j_call: TRBJ2-7
cdr3_aa: CAISDGGGETQYF; v_call: TRBV10-3; j_call: TRBJ2-5
cdr3_aa: CASSPPHTGGNGANVLTF; v_call: TRBV5-1; j_call: TRBJ2-6
cdr3_aa: CASSQVPGETQYF; v_call: TRBV4-2; j_call: TRBJ2-5
cdr3_aa: CASSIDRGVDGNQPQHF; v_call: TRBV19; j_call: TRBJ1-5
cdr3_aa: CASSAGLAGGSIDEQYF; v_call: TRBV2; j_call: TRBJ2-7
cdr3_aa: CASSEGGNSPLHF; v_call: TRBV19; j_call: TRBJ1-6
cdr3_aa: CSVEDRTLGNTIYF; v_call: TRBV29-1; j_call: TRBJ1-3
cdr3_aa: CASSRRGQGGKETQYF; v_call: TRBV18; j_call: TRBJ2-5
cdr3_aa: CASSQEVGNRVGGYTF; v_call: TRBV3-1/TRBV3-2; j_call: TRBJ1-2
cdr3_aa: CASSLGLAGFEQYF; v_call: TRBV3-1/TRBV3-2; j_call: TRBJ2-7
cdr3_aa: CSASPTLAGVGYEQYF; v_call: TRBV20-1; j_call: TRBJ2-7
cdr3_aa: CSASGLAGGFGTQYF; v_call: TRBV20-1; j_call: TRBJ2-3
cdr3_aa: CASSHGSSTYEQYF; v_call: TRBV10-2; j_call: TRBJ2-7
cdr3_aa: CASSQSTAKGEKLFF; v_call: TRBV4-2; j_call: TRBJ1-4
cdr3_aa: CASSGRHRGGRQTREQYF; v_call: TRBV6-1; j_call: TRBJ2-7
cdr3_aa: CAAARQGETQYF; v_call: TRBV5-4; j_call: TRBJ2-5
cdr3_aa: CASSLNSGEGSYTF; v_call: TRBV7-3; j_call: TRBJ1-2
cdr3_aa: CASSLSGLTYEQYF; v_call: TRBV7-2; j_call: TRBJ2-7
cdr3_aa: CASSPDRGTPLGFF; v_call: TRBV27; j_call: TRBJ1-1